The clone carrying this T cell receptor beta chain has more than one count but fewer than ten. This entry belongs to a study of cytomegalovirus exposure and HLA in healthy donors. The PCR was carried out with 60 Vbeta primers and 13 Jbeta primers. Clones were read by immunoSEQ multiplex PCR, and TCRdb kept only the in-frame ones, dropping some. The profile shows 85,000 to 110,000 clones, 79% of them singletons. This CDR3 contains 14 residues. Germline-derived CDR1 and CDR2 are SGHTA and FQGNSA. The V segment lost 5 bases and the J segment 5 bases; nucleotides outside the gene matches: 3. The clonotype comes from a man aged 50 to 59 in good health and CMV-seropositive. The chain uses TRBV7-2 and TRBJ2-1; TRBD2 aligns across 10 bases. Specimen: PBMCs. The CDR3 DNA sequence: TGTGCCAGCAGCCCGGGACTAGCGCACAATGAGCAGTTCTTC. It yields the protein CASSPGLAHNEQFF.